This TCR beta chain was observed in a study of human T cells and chemical hapten exposure. Study context: Patients got weekly scalp diphenylcyclopropenone doses over the approximately 24-week study.

TCRdb ran MiXCR on the RACE reads and lists one entry per CDR3 protein. This table has about 84,000 distinct CDR3 sequences, less than 14% appearing once. Germline CDR1 reads SGHTA; CDR2 reads FQGNSA. Trimming removed 4 bases at V and 0 bases at J, with 16 bases between. The CDR3 length is 18 residues. This clonotype was counted ten times or more. Indicated time point: patch test 3, about 24 weeks after DPC sensitization. Treatment in this sample: therapeutic diphenylcyclopropenone sensitization with weekly scalp DPC. The input for sequencing was whole blood, taken in connection with sensitization to the hapten diphenylcyclopropenone (DPC). The source is a woman aged 45-65 years with alopecia areata. Some clones in this sample may be carry-over from other donors' samples. V and J are TRBV7-2 and TRBJ1-6, with D perhaps TRBD1 (5 bases). The CDR3 region has the DNA TGTGCCAGCAGCTCCCGGGACCCCTTTAGCTCCTATAATTCACCCCTCCACTTT. It is translated as CASSSRDPFSSYNSPLHF.